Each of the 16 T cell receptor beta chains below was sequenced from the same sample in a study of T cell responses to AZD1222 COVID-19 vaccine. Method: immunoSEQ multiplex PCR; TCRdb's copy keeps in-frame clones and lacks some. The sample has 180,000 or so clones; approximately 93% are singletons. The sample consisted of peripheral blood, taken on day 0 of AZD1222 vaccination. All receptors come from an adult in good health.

In DNA, the CDR3 is TGTGCCAGTAGAACAGGGGTCACTGAAGCTTTCTTT. Its translation: CASRTGVTEAFF. The V call is TRBV19, the J call TRBJ1-1, with 7 bases matching TRBD1. Trimming at V came to 6 bases and at J to 4 bases, leaving 2 bases not matched to a gene. The CDR3 totals 12 residues. Germline CDR1 and CDR2: LNHDA and SQIVND (reference sequence).

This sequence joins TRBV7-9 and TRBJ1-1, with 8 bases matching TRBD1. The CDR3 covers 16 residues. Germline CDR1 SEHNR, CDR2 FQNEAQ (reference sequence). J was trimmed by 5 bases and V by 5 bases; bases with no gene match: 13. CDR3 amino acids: CASSPRPRGLRTEAFF. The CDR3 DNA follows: TGTGCCAGCAGCCCACGTCCCAGGGGGCTGAGGACTGAAGCTTTCTTT. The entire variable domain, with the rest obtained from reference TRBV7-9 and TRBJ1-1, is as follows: DTGVSQNPRHKITKRGQNVTFRCDPISEHNRLYWYRQTLGQGPEFLTYFQNEAQLEKSRLLSDRFSAERPKGSFSTLEIQRTEQGDSAMYLCASSPRPRGLRTEAFFGQGTRLTVV.

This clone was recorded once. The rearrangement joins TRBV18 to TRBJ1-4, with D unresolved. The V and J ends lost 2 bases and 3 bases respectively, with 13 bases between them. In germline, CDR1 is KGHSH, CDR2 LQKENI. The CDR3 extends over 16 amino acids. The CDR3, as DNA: TGTGCCAGCTCACCATCGCTCGCTGTATCTAATGAAAAACTGTTTTTT. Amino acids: CASSPSLAVSNEKLFF.

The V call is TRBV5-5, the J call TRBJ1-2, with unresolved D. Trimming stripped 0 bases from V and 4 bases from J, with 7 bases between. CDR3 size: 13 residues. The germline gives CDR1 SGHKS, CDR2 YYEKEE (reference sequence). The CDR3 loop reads CASSLEGSYGYTF. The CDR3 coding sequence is TGTGCCAGCAGCTTGGAGGGTTCCTATGGCTACACCTTC.

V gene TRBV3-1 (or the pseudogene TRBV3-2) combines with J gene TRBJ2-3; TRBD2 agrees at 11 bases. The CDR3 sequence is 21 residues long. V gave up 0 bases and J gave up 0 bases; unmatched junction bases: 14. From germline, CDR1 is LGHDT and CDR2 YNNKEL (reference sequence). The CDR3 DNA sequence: TGTGCCAGCAGCCAAGATCACGCGACTAGCGGGATGGGGTCTAGCACAGATACGCAGTATTTT. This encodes CASSQDHATSGMGSSTDTQYF.

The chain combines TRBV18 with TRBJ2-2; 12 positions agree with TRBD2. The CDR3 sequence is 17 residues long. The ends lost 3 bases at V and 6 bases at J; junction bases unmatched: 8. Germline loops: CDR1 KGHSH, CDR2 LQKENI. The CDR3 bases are TGTGCCAGCTCACCCGGGACTAGCGGGCTCGAAGCCGGGGAGCTGTTTTTT. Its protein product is CASSPGTSGLEAGELFF.

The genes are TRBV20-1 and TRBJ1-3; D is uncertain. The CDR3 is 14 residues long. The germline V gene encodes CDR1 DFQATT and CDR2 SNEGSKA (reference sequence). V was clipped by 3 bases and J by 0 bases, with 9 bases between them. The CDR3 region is CSASGRHSGNTIYF. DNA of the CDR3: TGCAGTGCTAGTGGGCGACACTCTGGAAACACCATATATTTT.

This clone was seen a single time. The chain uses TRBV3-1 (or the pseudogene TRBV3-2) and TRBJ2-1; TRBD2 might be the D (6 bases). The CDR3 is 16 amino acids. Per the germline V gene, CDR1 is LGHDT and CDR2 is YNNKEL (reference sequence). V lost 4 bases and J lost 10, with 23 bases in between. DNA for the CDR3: TGTGCCAGCAGCCCCCGGAGTAGCGGCCTTTCACGGGAGCAGTTCTTC. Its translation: CASSPRSSGLSREQFF.

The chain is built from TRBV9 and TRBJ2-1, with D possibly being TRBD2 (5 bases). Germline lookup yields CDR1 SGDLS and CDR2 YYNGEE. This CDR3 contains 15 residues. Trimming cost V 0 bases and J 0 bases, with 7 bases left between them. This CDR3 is CASSVDGDSYNEQFF. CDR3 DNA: TGTGCCAGCAGCGTAGACGGGGACTCCTACAATGAGCAGTTCTTC.

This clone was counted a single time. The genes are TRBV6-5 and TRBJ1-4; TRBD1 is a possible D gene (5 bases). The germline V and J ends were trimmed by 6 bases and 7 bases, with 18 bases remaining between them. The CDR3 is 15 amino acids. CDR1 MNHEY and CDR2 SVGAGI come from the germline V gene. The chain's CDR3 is CASSSNRFLGEKLFF. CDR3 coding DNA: TGTGCCAGCAGCTCGAACAGGTTCCTGGGTGAAAAACTGTTTTTT.

The CDR3 protein is CASSQTRGAGTEAFF. CDR3 sequence (DNA): TGTGCCAGCAGTCAAACCCGGGGAGCCGGCACTGAAGCTTTCTTT. The chain uses TRBV7-9 and TRBJ1-1; unclear D gene. Trimming removed 6 bases from V and 4 bases from J, with 18 bases in between. Germline V gene lookup returns CDR1 SEHNR and CDR2 FQNEAQ (reference sequence). The CDR3 contains 15 residues.

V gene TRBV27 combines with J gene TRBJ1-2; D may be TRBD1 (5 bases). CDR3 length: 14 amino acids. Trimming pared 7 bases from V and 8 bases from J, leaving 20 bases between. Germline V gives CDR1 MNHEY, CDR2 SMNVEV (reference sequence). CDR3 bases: TGTGCCAGCACCCGGTTGGGGCAGTTCAACGGCTACACCTTC. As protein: CASTRLGQFNGYTF.

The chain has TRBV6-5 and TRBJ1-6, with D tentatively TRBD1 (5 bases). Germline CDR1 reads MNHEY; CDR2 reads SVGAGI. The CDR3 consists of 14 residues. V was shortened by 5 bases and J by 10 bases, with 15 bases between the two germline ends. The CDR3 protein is CASSPQASRSPLHF. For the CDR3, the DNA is TGTGCCAGCAGTCCACAGGCCAGTCGATCACCCCTCCACTTT.

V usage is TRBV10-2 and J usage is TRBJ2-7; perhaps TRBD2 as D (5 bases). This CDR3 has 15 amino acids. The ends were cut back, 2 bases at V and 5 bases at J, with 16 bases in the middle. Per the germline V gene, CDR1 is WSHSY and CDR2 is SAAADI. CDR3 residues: CASSEQVSARNEQYF. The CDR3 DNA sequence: TGCGCCAGCAGTGAGCAGGTTAGCGCTCGGAACGAGCAGTACTTC.

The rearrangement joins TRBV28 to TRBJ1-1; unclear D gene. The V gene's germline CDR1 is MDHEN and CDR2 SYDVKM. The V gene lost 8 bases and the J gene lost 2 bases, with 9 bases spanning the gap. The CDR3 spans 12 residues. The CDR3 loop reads CASCGLNTEAFF. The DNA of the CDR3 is TGTGCCAGCTGCGGGTTAAACACTGAAGCTTTCTTT. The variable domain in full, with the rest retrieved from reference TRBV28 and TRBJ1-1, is DVKVTQSSRYLVKRTGEKVFLECVQDMDHENMFWYRQDPGLGLRLIYFSYDVKMKEKGDIPEGYSVSREKKERFSLILESASTNQTSMYLCASCGLNTEAFFGQGTRLTVV.

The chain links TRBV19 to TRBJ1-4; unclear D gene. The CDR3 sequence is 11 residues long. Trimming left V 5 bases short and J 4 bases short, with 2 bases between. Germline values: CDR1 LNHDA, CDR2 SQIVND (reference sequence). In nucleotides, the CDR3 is TGTGCCAGTAGTGGTAATGAAAAACTGTTTTTT. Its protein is CASSGNEKLFF.